The subject of this entry is one T cell receptor (beta chain). This specimen belongs to a study of blood T cell repertoires in COVID-19. Looking at the study overall: The United States, Italy and Spain were the sources of the acute and convalescent COVID-19 samples. T cells, B-cell-depleted T cells, or PBMCs provided the cDNA or gDNA that served as material.

Data came from immunoSEQ multiplex PCR; TCRdb stores just in-frame clones and leaves some out. The sample shows 250,000 to 300,000 clones, approximately 87% of them seen only once. CDR1 is KGHSH, CDR2 LQKENI, per germline. Trimming took off 3 bases at V and 10 bases at J, with 15 bases between the two ends. CDR3 length: 14 residues. The TCR sequence derives from a man in his sixties who had recovered from COVID-19. This chain links TRBV18 with TRBJ1-4; maybe TRBD1 (5 bases). Material for sequencing was peripheral blood. CDR3 sequence reads: CASSPQQAEAKLFF. CDR3 bases: TGTGCCAGCTCACCTCAACAGGCCGAGGCAAAACTGTTTTTT.